This T cell receptor (beta chain) is from a study of identical twins. This clonotype was seen only a few times. In TCRdb, the 5' RACE reads were re-called with MiXCR into one record per CDR3 protein. Counted here are 500,000 or so distinct CDR3 sequences, less than 25% occurring once; the ten biggest clones make up about 0.91%. The germline V gene encodes CDR1 SGHTA and CDR2 FQGNSA. The length of the CDR3 is 15 residues. V shed 1 base, J shed 6 bases, and the junction held 5 bases outside the gene matches. This sample also appeared in a second study, on T cells expressing NK-cell markers.

Sequencing was performed on CD4+ T cells sorted from blood. J is TRBJ2-1 and V is TRBV7-2; 8 bases line up with TRBD1. The receptor was isolated from a woman younger than 35 in good health. CDR3 sequence: CASSLGSDRANEQFF. As DNA, the CDR3 is TGTGCCAGCAGCTTAGGTTCGGACAGGGCCAATGAGCAGTTCTTC.